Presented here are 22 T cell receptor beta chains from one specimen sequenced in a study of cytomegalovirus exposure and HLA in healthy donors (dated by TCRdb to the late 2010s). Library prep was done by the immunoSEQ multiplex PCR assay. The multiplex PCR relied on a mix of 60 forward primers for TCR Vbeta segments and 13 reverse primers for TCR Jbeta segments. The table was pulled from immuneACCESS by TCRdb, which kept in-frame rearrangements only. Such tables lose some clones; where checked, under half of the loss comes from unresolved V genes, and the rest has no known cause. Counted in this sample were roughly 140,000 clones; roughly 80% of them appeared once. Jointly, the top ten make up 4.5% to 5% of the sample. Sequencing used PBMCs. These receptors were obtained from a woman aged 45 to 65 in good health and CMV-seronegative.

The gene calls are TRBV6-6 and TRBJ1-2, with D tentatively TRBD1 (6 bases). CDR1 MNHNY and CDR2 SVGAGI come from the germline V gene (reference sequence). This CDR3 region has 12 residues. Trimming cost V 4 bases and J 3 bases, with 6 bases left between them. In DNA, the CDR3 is TGTGCCAGCAGTTGGGGGCACTATGGCTACACCTTC. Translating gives CASSWGHYGYTF.

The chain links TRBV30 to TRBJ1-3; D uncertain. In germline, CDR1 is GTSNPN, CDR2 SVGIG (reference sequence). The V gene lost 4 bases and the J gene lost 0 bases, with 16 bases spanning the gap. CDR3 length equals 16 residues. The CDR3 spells CAWKTQIGLSGNTIYF. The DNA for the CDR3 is TGTGCCTGGAAAACACAAATAGGACTCTCTGGAAACACCATATATTTT.

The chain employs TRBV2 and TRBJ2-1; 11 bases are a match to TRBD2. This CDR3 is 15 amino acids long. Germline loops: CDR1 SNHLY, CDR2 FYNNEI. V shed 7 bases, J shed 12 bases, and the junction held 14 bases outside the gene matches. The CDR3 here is CASTDPRNSGGGQFF. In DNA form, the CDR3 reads TGTGCCAGCACCGACCCAAGAAATAGCGGGGGGGGGCAGTTCTTC. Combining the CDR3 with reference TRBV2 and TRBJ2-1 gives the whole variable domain EPEVTQTPSHQVTQMGQEVILRCVPISNHLYFYWYRQILGQKVEFLVSFYNNEISEKSEIFDDQFSVERPDGSNFTLKIRSTKLEDSAMYFCASTDPRNSGGGQFFGPGTRLTVL.

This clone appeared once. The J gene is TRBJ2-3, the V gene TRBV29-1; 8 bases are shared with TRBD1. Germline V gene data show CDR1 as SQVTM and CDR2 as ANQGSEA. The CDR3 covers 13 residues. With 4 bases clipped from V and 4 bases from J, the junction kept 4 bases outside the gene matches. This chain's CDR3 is CSVVGTGPDTQYF. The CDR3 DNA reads TGCAGCGTTGTGGGGACAGGCCCAGATACGCAGTATTTT.

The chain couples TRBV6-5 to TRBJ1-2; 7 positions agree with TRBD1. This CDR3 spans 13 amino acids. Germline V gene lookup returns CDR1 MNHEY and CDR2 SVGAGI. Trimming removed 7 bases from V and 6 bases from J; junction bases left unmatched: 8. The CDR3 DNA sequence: TGTGCCAGCAAAAGGGGGCGATTTAATGGCTACACCTTC. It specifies CASKRGRFNGYTF.

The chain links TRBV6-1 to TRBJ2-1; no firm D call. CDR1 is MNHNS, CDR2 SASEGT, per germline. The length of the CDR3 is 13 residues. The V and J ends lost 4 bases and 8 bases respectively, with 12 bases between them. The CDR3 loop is CASSGKAEHEQFF. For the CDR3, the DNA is TGTGCCAGCAGTGGGAAGGCGGAGCATGAGCAGTTCTTC.

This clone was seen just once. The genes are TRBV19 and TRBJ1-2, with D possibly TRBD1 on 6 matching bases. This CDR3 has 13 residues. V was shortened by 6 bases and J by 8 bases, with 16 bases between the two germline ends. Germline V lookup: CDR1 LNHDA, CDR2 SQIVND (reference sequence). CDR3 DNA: TGTGCCAGTAGAGAAGACAGGTCTAGAGGCTACACCTTC. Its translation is CASREDRSRGYTF.

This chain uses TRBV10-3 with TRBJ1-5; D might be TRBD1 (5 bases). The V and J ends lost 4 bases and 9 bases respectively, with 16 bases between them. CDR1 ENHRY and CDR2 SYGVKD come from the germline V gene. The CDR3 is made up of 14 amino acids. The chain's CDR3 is CAISGTGKSGPQHF. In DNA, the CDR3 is TGTGCCATCAGTGGTACAGGTAAATCAGGGCCCCAGCATTTT.

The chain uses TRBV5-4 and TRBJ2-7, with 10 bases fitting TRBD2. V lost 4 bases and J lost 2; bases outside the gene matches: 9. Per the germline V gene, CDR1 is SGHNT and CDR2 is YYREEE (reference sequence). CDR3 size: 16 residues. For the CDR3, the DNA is TGTGCCAGCAGCGGATTTAGCGGGGGGCCGCCCTACGAGCAGTACTTC. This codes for CASSGFSGGPPYEQYF.

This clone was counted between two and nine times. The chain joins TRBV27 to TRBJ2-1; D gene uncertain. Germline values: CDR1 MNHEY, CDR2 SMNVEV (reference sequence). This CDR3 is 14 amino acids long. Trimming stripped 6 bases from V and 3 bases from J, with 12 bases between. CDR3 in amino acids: CASSSGRFYNEQFF. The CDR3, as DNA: TGTGCCAGCAGCTCCGGCAGGTTCTACAATGAGCAGTTCTTC.

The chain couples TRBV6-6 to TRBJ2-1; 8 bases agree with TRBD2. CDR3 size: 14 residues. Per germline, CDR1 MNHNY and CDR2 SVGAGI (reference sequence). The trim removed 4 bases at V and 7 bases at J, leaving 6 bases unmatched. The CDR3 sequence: CASSWAGGGNEQFF. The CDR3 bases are TGTGCCAGCAGTTGGGCCGGGGGGGGGAATGAGCAGTTCTTC.

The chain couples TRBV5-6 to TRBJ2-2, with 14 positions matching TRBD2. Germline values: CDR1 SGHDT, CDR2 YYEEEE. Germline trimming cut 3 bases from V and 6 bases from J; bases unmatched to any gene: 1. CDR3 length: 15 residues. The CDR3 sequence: CASSWGLAGAGELFF. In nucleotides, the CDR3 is TGTGCCAGCAGCTGGGGACTAGCGGGGGCCGGGGAGCTGTTTTTT.

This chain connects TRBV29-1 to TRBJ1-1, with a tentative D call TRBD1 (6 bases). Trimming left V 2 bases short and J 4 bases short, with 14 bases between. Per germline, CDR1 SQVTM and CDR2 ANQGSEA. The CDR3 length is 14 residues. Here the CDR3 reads CSVERGGRATEAFF. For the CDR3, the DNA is TGCAGCGTTGAACGAGGGGGGAGGGCCACTGAAGCTTTCTTT.

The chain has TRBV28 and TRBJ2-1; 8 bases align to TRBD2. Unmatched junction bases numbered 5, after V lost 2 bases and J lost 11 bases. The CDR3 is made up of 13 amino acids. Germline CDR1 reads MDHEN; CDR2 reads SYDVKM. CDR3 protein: CASSLPGGGKQFF. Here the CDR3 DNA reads TGTGCCAGCAGTTTACCGGGAGGGGGGAAGCAGTTCTTC.

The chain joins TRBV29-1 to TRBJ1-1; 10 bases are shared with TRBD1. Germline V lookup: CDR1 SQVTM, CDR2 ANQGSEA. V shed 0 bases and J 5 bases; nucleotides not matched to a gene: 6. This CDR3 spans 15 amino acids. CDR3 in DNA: TGCAGCGTTGAAGATAGAAGGACAGGGGGTACTGAAGCTTTCTTT. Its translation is CSVEDRRTGGTEAFF.

In DNA, the CDR3 is TGTGCTAGTGGTTTGGAGACAGGGGGCTTCACTGAAGCTTTCTTT. Protein sequence: CASGLETGGFTEAFF. The chain links TRBV12-5 to TRBJ1-1, with 10 bases matching TRBD1. J gave up 4 bases and V 1 base, and 3 bases lay outside the gene matches. Germline CDR1 is LGHNT and CDR2 is FRNRAP. The CDR3 is 15 residues long. Full variable domain (remainder filled in from reference TRBV12-5 and TRBJ1-1): DARVTQTPRHKVTEMGQEVTMRCQPILGHNTVFWYRQTMMQGLELLAYFRNRAPLDDSGMPKDRFSAEMPDATLATLKIQPSEPRDSAVYFCASGLETGGFTEAFFGQGTRLTVV.

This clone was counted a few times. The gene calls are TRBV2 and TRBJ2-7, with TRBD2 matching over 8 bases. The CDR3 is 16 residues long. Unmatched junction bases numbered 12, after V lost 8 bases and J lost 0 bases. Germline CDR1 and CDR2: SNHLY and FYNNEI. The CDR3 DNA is TGTGCCAGCCTAGGGGCTAGCGGGCGAAACTCCTACGAGCAGTACTTC. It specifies CASLGASGRNSYEQYF. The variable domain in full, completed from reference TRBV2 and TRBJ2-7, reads EPEVTQTPSHQVTQMGQEVILRCVPISNHLYFYWYRQILGQKVEFLVSFYNNEISEKSEIFDDQFSVERPDGSNFTLKIRSTKLEDSAMYFCASLGASGRNSYEQYFGPGTRLTVT.

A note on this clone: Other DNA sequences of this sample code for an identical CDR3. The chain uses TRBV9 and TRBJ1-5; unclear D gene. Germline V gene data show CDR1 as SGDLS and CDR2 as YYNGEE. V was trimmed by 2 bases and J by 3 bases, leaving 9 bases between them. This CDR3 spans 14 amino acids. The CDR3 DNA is TGTGCCAGCAGCGTTGGAGGGAACAATCAGCCCCAGCATTTT. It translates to CASSVGGNNQPQHF.

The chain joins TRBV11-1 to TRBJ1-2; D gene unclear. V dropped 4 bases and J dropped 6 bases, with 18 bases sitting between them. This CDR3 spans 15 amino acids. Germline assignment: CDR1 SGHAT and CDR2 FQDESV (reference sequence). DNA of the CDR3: TGTGCCAGCAGCTCCCACAGCCGGAAGGTGGATGGCTACACCTTC. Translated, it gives CASSSHSRKVDGYTF.

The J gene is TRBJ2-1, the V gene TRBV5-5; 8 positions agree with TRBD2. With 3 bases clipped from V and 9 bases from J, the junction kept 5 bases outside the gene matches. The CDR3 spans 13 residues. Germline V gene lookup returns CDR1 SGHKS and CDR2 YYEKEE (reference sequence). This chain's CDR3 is CASSSGTSSEQFF. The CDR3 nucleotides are TGTGCCAGCAGCTCCGGGACTAGTTCTGAGCAGTTCTTC. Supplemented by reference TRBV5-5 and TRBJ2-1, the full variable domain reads DAGVTQSPTHLIKTRGQQVTLRCSPISGHKSVSWYQQVLGQGPQFIFQYYEKEERGRGNFPDRFSARQFPNYSSELNVNALLLGDSALYLCASSSGTSSEQFFGPGTRLTVL.

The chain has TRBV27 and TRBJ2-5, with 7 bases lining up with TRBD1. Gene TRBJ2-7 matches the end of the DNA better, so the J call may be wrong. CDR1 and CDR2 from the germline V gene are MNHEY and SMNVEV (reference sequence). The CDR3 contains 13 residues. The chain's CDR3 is CASRGQGAYEQYF. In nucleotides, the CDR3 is TGTGCCAGCAGAGGGCAGGGGGCCTACGAGCAGTACTTC.

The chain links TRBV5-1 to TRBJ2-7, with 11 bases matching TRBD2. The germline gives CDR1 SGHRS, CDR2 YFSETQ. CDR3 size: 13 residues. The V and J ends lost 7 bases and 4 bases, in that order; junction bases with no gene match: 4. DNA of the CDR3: TGCGCCAGCCAACTAGCGGGGGCATACGAGCAGTACTTC. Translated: CASQLAGAYEQYF. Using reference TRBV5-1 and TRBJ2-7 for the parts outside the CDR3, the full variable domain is KAGVTQTPRYLIKTRGQQVTLSCSPISGHRSVSWYQQTPGQGLQFLFEYFSETQRNKGNFPGRFSGRQFSNSRSEMNVSTLELGDSALYLCASQLAGAYEQYFGPGTRLTVT.